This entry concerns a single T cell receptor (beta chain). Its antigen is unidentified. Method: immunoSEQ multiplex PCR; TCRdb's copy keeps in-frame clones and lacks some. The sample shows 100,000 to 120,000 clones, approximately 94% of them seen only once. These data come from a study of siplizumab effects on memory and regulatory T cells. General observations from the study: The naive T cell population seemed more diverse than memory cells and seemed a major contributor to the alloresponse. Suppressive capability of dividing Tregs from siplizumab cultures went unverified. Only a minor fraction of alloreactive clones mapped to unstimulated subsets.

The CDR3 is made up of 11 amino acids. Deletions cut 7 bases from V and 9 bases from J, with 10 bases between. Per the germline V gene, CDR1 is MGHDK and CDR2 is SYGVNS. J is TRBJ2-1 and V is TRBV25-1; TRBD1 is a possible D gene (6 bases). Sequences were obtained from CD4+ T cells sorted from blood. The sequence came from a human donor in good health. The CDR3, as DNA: TGTGCCAGCAAAGAGGGGGTTGAGCAGTTCTTC. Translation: CASKEGVEQFF.